The source of this T cell receptor beta chain is a study of T cells after yellow fever vaccination. Notes on the study in general: The secondary response showed a weaker magnitude and a faster peak, day 5 versus 15. Most clones from primary vaccination were detected again post-booster (roughly 96% CD4, around 90% CD8). Shared CD4/CD8 clonotypes were a small share, likely from convergent recombination.

This clonotype was picked up a small number of times. Its antigen is not identified. V gave up 1 base and J gave up 8 bases, with 11 bases separating them. CDR3 length equals 13 residues. In germline, CDR1 is SGHTA, CDR2 FQGNSA. TCR cDNA, made by 5'RACE template switching, carried an added universal primer site and UMIs. One entry per CDR3 protein results from TCRdb running MiXCR on the 5' RACE reads. The repertoire has approximately 510,000 distinct CDR3 sequences, 21% of them found once; the top ten carry roughly a sixth. The rearrangement uses TRBV7-2 and TRBJ1-2; D unresolved. The material sequenced was PBMCs, taken approximately 22 days after the first yellow fever vaccination. This TCR derives from a man aged 18-30 years who received the YFV17D yellow fever vaccine. The CDR3 region is CASSLEALLGYTF. The CDR3 DNA sequence: TGTGCCAGCAGCTTAGAGGCACTCTTGGGCTACACCTTC. Complete variable domain (other parts from reference TRBV7-2 and TRBJ1-2): GAGVSQSPSNKVTEKGKDVELRCDPISGHTALYWYRQSLGQGLEFLIYFQGNSAPDKSGLPSDRFSAERTGGSVSTLTIQRTQQEDSAVYLCASSLEALLGYTFGSGTRLTVV.